The clone carrying this T cell receptor beta chain was counted at least ten times. As to time point: newly diagnosed GD, antithyroid drugs for less than 3 months. The TCR library used RNA extracted from PBMCs. Through Arm-PCR of CDR3 regions and iRepertoire HTBI primers, TCR beta libraries were built. TCRdb re-analysed the multiplex PCR reads in MiXCR, keeping a single row per CDR3 protein. This sample has about 430,000 distinct CDR3 sequences; 14% to 15% occur once, and the top ten carry about 8%. Germline loops: CDR1 MNHEY, CDR2 SMNVEV (reference sequence). This CDR3 is 15 amino acids long. V was clipped by 5 bases and J by 7 bases, with 15 bases between them. The data originate from a study of regulatory T cells in long-lasting Graves disease. These data also formed part of another study, on T cells in Graves' hyperthyroidism and ophthalmopathy.

The J gene is TRBJ1-6, the V gene TRBV27; D not resolved. Sequencing used peripheral blood mononuclear cells (PBMCs), obtained at new diagnosis, from a patient treated with antithyroid drugs. The TCR was taken from a woman in her forties with Graves disease. CDR3 residues: CASSLSGPGNSPLHF. CDR3 nucleotides: TGTGCCAGCAGTCTCTCGGGCCCAGGAAATTCACCCCTCCACTTT.